This TCR beta chain came from a study of cytomegalovirus exposure and HLA in healthy donors. Across the whole study: About 85 million unique TCRs from HLA-typed donors were held in an early release of data.

A remark on this clone: Its antigen is not known.

Study observations and caveats: In a later analysis, HLA-associated TCR beta chains were more clonally expanded than equally common others.

Germline V gives CDR1 SGHVS, CDR2 FQNEAQ. Trimming left V 0 bases short and J 5 bases short, with 8 bases between. The CDR3 totals 14 residues. PCR used 60 Vbeta primers and 13 Jbeta primers. TCRdb's copy holds only in-frame clones and misses some; the assay was immunoSEQ multiplex PCR. The table includes under 200,000 clones, 82% detected once. The source material was PBMCs. The rearrangement joins TRBV7-8 to TRBJ1-3, with a possible D match to TRBD1 (5 bases). The sequence derives from a girl aged 10-17 years in good health and CMV-seropositive. The CDR3 region has the DNA TGTGCCAGCAGCTTAGCCGACAGTCGAAACACCATATATTTT. The encoded protein is CASSLADSRNTIYF.